Described below is a single TCR beta chain sequence and its context. As yet, its antigen is unknown. This CDR3 region has 13 residues. The germline CDR1 and CDR2 sequences are MNHEY and SMNVEV (reference sequence). V dropped 3 bases and J dropped 2 bases, with 8 bases sitting between them. This entry comes from a study of PD-1 blockade in classical Hodgkin lymphoma. Regarding the study as a whole: Repertoire difference causes, possibly disease activity or prior therapy, remain undefined. Those achieving complete response showed baseline diversity like newly diagnosed patients. A reduction in baseline TCR diversity was reportedly seen in newly diagnosed patients relative to healthy donors.

The assay was immunoSEQ multiplex PCR, and TCRdb's table has in-frame clones only and misses some. This sample has about 24,000 clones, with around four fifths found just once. Time point given: cycle 4 day 1 (C4D1), after around six weeks of nivolumab. There was relapse after autologous stem cell transplantation in every patient, and there was variation in brentuximab vedotin exposure. Patients had relapsed/refractory classical Hodgkin lymphoma with complete response, partial response or progressive disease as best response. The source was peripheral blood mononuclear cells (PBMCs), collected before the fourth cycle of nivolumab. V gene TRBV27 combines with J gene TRBJ2-7; D uncertain. The receptor was derived from a human donor with classical Hodgkin lymphoma. Here the CDR3 reads CASSFSLTYEQYF. DNA of the CDR3: TGTGCCAGCAGTTTTTCTCTGACCTACGAGCAGTACTTC.